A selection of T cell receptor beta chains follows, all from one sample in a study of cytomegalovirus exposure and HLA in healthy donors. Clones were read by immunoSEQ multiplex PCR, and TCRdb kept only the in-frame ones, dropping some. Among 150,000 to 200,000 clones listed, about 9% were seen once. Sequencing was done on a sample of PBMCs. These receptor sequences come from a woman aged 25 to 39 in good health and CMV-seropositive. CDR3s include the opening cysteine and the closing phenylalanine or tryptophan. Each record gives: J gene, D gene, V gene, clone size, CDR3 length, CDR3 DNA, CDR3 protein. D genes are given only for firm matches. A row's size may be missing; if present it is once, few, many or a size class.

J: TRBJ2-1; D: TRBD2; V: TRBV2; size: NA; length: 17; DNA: TGTGCCAGCAGTGTGAGAGGTCGATCGGGAGGAAAGAATGAGCAGTTCTTC; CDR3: CASSVRGRSGGKNEQFF
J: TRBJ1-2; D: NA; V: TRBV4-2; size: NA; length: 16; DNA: TGTGCCAGCAGCCAAGATCGGAACAGAGCTAACTATGGCTACACCTTC; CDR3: CASSQDRNRANYGYTF
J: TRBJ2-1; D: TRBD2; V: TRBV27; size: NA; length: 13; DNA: TGTGCCAGCAGTTTAGGCCTAGCGGTTGAGCAGTTCTTC; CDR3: CASSLGLAVEQFF
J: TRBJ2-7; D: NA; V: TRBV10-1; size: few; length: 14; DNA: TGCGCCAGCAGTGAGTCTGTCCAACGGGGCGAGCAGTACTTC; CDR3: CASSESVQRGEQYF
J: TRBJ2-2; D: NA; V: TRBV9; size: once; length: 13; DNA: TGTGCTAGCTCGCGGGGGAACACCGGGGAGCTGTTTTTT; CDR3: CASSRGNTGELFF
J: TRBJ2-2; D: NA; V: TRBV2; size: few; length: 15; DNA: TGTGCCAGCAGTGTAATTCTTTCAGTAACCGGGGAGCTGTTTTTT; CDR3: CASSVILSVTGELFF
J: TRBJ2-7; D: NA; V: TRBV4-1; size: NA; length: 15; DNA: TGCGCCAGCAGCCAAGTAGGGGCACAGAACTACGAGCAGTACTTC; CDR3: CASSQVGAQNYEQYF
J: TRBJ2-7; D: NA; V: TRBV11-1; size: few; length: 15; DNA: TGTGCCAGCAGCTTAGGGAGGCAGAGCTCCTACGAGCAGTACTTC; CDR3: CASSLGRQSSYEQYF
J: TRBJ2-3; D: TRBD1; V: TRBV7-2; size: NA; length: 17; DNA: TGTGCCAGCAGCTTAGCAGGGACAGGGGCTACCACAGATACGCAGTATTTT; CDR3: CASSLAGTGATTDTQYF
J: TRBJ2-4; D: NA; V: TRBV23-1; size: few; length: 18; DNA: TGCGCCAGCAGTCCGGGACATTCTTACCAGGGGGCCAAAAACATTCAGTACTTC; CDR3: CASSPGHSYQGAKNIQYF
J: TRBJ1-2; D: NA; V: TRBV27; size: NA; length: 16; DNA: TGTGCCAGCAGTTTAGAGGGAACAGGGTATCCTTATGGCTACACCTTC; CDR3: CASSLEGTGYPYGYTF
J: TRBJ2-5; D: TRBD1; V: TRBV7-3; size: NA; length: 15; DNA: TGTGCCAGCAGCTTATTCCCCGGGACAGAAGAGACCCAGTACTTC; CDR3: CASSLFPGTEETQYF
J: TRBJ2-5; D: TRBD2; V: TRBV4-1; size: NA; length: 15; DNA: TGCGCCAGCAGCCAAGAAAAGCGGGAGGGTGAGACCCAGTACTTC; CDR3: CASSQEKREGETQYF
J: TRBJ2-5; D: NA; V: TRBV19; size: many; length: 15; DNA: TGTGCCAGTAGTATAGGTGGGACACTTAAAGAGACCCAGTACTTC; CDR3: CASSIGGTLKETQYF
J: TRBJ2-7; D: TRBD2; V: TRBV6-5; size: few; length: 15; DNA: TGTGCCAGCAGTTACCTAGCGGCGCAGGCCTACGAGCAGTACTTC; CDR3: CASSYLAAQAYEQYF
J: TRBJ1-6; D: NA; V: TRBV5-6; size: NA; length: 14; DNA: TGTGCCAGCAGCTTGGTACGGGTCAACTCACCCCTCCACTTT; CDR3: CASSLVRVNSPLHF
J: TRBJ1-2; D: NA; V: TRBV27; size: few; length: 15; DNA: TGTGCCAGCAGTCCCTCGGGACTTATGGGCTATGGCTACACCTTC; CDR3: CASSPSGLMGYGYTF
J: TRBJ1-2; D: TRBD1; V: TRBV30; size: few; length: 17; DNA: TGTGCCTGGAGTGGATGGGGACAGGGGGTCCGGAGCTATGGCTACACCTTC; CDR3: CAWSGWGQGVRSYGYTF
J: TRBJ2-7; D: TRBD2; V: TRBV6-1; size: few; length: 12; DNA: TGTGCCAGCGTCGGACTAGCGATCGAGCAGTACTTC; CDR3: CASVGLAIEQYF
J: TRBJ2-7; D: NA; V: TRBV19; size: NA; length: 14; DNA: TGTGCCAGTAGTATAGGTTCGGGATCCTACGAGCAGTACTTC; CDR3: CASSIGSGSYEQYF
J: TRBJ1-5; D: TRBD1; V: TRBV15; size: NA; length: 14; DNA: TGTGCCACCGCGATCTACAGGGGCCATCAGCCCCAGCATTTT; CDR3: CATAIYRGHQPQHF
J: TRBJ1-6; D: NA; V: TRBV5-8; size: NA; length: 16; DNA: TGTGCCAGCAGCCCATGGACATTCAGGGTCGATTCACCCCTCCACTTT; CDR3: CASSPWTFRVDSPLHF
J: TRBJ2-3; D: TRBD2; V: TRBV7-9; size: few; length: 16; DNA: TGTGCCAGCAGCGTCACTAGCGGGAGTAGTACAGATACGCAGTATTTT; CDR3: CASSVTSGSSTDTQYF
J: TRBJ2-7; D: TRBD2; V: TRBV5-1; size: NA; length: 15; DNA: TGCGCCAGCAGCTTTACTAGCGGGGGCTACTACGAGCAGTACTTC; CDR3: CASSFTSGGYYEQYF
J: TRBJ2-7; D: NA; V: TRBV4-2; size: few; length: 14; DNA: TGTGCCAGCTCACCGGACACCCTCTCCTACGAGCAGTACTTC; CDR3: CASSPDTLSYEQYF